One and the same sample provided the 13 T cell receptor beta chains below, sequenced in a study of shared clonotypes between healthy human individuals. The table came from immunoSEQ multiplex PCR; TCRdb's copy has only in-frame clones and leaves some out. The sample yields some 2,000,000 clones, approximately 96% seen once. The sample was naive CD4+ T cells sorted from blood. Subset indicated: CD45RA+ positively selected. All receptors derive from a man aged 18 to 30 in good health.

CDR3 loop: CASSPQPGETNYGYTF. In DNA form, the CDR3 reads TGTGCCAGCTCACCCCAGCCTGGAGAAACTAACTATGGCTACACCTTC. The J gene is TRBJ1-2, the V gene TRBV18; D is ambiguous. The germline V gene has CDR1 KGHSH and CDR2 LQKENI. V was cut by 3 bases and J by 0 bases, with 14 bases left in between. The CDR3 has 16 amino acids.

The chain has TRBV4-1 and TRBJ2-3, with TRBD2 as a possible D gene (6 bases). This CDR3 has 16 residues. Germline V gene lookup returns CDR1 MGHRA and CDR2 YSYEKL. The germline V and J ends were trimmed by 6 bases and 2 bases, with 18 bases remaining between them. This CDR3 reads CASRGVGRRDTDTQYF. CDR3 nucleotide sequence: TGCGCCAGCAGGGGAGTGGGCAGGCGGGACACAGATACGCAGTATTTT.

This sequence joins TRBV28 and TRBJ2-7; tentatively, D is TRBD1 or TRBD2 (5 bases each). Trimming took 7 bases from V and 0 from J, leaving 10 bases between them. The CDR3 is made up of 13 amino acids. Germline lookup yields CDR1 MDHEN and CDR2 SYDVKM. The CDR3 spells CASTRGASYEQYF. The CDR3 nucleotides are TGTGCCAGCACCCGAGGGGCCTCCTACGAGCAGTACTTC.

The chain recombines TRBV18 with TRBJ1-6; perhaps TRBD1 as D (5 bases). V gave up 2 bases and J gave up 7 bases, with 15 bases separating them. This CDR3 comprises 16 residues. CDR1 is KGHSH and CDR2 is LQKENI in the germline V gene. The CDR3 coding sequence is TGTGCCAGCTCACCAGAGGTCGCTGGGGGAAATTCACCCCTCCACTTT. Translation gives CASSPEVAGGNSPLHF.

This clone was seen only once. This sequence joins TRBV6-1 and TRBJ2-1, with 8 bases matching TRBD2. From germline, CDR1 is MNHNS and CDR2 SASEGT. Germline trimming cut 2 bases from V and 2 bases from J; bases unmatched to any gene: 5. The CDR3 contains 16 residues. This CDR3 is CASSEPAGAPYNEQFF. The CDR3 region has the DNA TGTGCCAGCAGTGAACCAGCGGGGGCCCCCTACAATGAGCAGTTCTTC.

The chain uses TRBV5-1 and TRBJ2-1, with a weak D call TRBD1 (5 bases). Trimming left V 5 bases short and J 4 bases short, with 19 bases between. Germline CDR1 reads SGHRS; CDR2 reads YFSETQ. This CDR3 contains 16 residues. The CDR3 DNA sequence: TGCGCCAGCAGTCACTCCACAGGAGCCGATTACAATGAGCAGTTCTTC. Its protein is CASSHSTGADYNEQFF.

The chain couples TRBV30 to TRBJ2-7; D may match TRBD1 or TRBD2 (5 bases each). Trimming left V 2 bases short and J 4 bases short, with 12 bases between. Germline CDR1 and CDR2: GTSNPN and SVGIG (reference sequence). The CDR3 extends over 13 amino acids. The CDR3 loop reads CAWSRGAGYEQYF. The CDR3 DNA follows: TGTGCCTGGAGTCGAGGGGCAGGGTACGAGCAGTACTTC.

This chain connects TRBV29-1 to TRBJ2-5; 7 nucleotides align to TRBD1. Per germline, CDR1 SQVTM and CDR2 ANQGSEA. V lost 4 bases to trimming and J lost 5 bases; unmatched junction nucleotides: 10. The CDR3 spans 14 residues. The CDR3 is CSVVREGAGETQYF. DNA for the CDR3: TGCAGCGTTGTTCGAGAGGGGGCCGGGGAGACCCAGTACTTC.

As to this clone: The junction does not match germline at one end; this may be a read error. The V call is TRBV6-5, the J call TRBJ2-7, with 9 bases lining up with TRBD1. CDR1 and CDR2 (germline): MNHEY, SVGAGI. This CDR3 spans 9 amino acids. CDR3 sequence (DNA): TGTGCCAGACAGGGGGCAACGAACTTC. Encoded protein: CARQGATNF.

V gene TRBV28 combines with J gene TRBJ2-7, with TRBD1 matching 8 bases. J gave up 9 bases and V 6 bases, and 10 bases lay outside the gene matches. The CDR3 extends over 13 amino acids. Per germline, CDR1 MDHEN and CDR2 SYDVKM. Here the CDR3 DNA reads TGTGCCAGCAGCCCCCCGGACAGGGCAGGGCAGTACTTC. Encoded protein: CASSPPDRAGQYF.

This chain connects TRBV10-3 to TRBJ2-5; TRBD2 matches at 9 bases. The CDR3 is made up of 17 amino acids. From germline, CDR1 is ENHRY and CDR2 SYGVKD. V lost 0 bases to trimming and J lost 2 bases; unmatched junction nucleotides: 7. DNA for the CDR3: TGTGCCATCAGTGAGTCGGCCGGGACTAGCAGACAAGAGACCCAGTACTTC. This encodes CAISESAGTSRQETQYF.

In this sample, this clone turned up once. This chain connects TRBV5-1 to TRBJ2-7; D is unresolved. The CDR3 runs 12 residues. Trimming left V 1 base short and J 6 bases short, with 8 bases between. Germline V CDR1 and CDR2: SGHRS, YFSETQ. This chain's CDR3 is CASSLNLGEQYF. In DNA, the CDR3 is TGCGCCAGCAGCTTGAATTTGGGCGAGCAGTACTTC.

This rearrangement joins TRBV2 to TRBJ2-1, with 7 bases lining up with TRBD2. There are 15 residues in the CDR3. The germline V gene has CDR1 SNHLY and CDR2 FYNNEI. V shed 4 bases and J 0 bases; nucleotides not matched to a gene: 3. The CDR3 reads CASSVLASSYNEQFF. Here the CDR3 DNA reads TGTGCCAGCAGTGTACTAGCGAGCTCCTACAATGAGCAGTTCTTC. Full variable domain (missing parts from reference TRBV2 and TRBJ2-1): EPEVTQTPSHQVTQMGQEVILRCVPISNHLYFYWYRQILGQKVEFLVSFYNNEISEKSEIFDDQFSVERPDGSNFTLKIRSTKLEDSAMYFCASSVLASSYNEQFFGPGTRLTVL.